This T cell receptor beta chain is from a study of T cells in Graves' hyperthyroidism and ophthalmopathy. The TCR beta CDR3 regions underwent amplification using RNA transcripts as the source. Primed by the HTBI set, a first-round RT-PCR was run on the TCR CDR3. TCRdb itself ran the multiplex PCR reads through MiXCR, one entry per CDR3 protein. The sample holds almost 500,000 distinct CDR3 sequences, 22% seen once. Study findings and constraints: Most expanded thyroid clonotypes above 0.001 recurred in blood.

In the ophthalmopathy cohort, Clinical Activity Score was at least 3, NOSPECS grade at least 4, and duration under 3 months. It was uncontrolled infection, other autoimmune disease, pregnancy or lactation that excluded patients. Germline values: CDR1 MDHEN, CDR2 SYDVKM. CDR3 size: 13 residues. V gave up 7 bases and J gave up 0 bases, with 9 bases separating them. The sample holds many counts of this clonotype. What it binds is not known. Sequenced material: blood. The rearrangement uses TRBV28 and TRBJ1-1; no definite D call. This clonotype originated in a woman aged 70 to 79 with Graves' ophthalmopathy. Here the CDR3 DNA reads TGTGCCAGCAATGCAGGTTTGAACACTGAAGCTTTCTTT. Residues: CASNAGLNTEAFF.